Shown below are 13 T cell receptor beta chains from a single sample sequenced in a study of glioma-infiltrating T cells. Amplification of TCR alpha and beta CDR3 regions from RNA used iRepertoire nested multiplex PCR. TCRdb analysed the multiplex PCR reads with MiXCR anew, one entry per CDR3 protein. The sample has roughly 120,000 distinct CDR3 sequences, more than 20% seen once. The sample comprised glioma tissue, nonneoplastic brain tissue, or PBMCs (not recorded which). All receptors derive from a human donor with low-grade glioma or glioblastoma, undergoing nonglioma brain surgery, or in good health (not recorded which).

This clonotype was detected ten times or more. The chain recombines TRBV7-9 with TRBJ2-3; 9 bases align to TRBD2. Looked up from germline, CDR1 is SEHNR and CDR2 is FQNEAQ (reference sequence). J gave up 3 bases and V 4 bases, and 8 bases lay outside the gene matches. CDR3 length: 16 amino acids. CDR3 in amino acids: CASSSRGLASTDTQYF. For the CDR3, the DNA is TGTGCCAGCAGCTCGAGGGGACTAGCAAGTACAGATACGCAGTATTTT.

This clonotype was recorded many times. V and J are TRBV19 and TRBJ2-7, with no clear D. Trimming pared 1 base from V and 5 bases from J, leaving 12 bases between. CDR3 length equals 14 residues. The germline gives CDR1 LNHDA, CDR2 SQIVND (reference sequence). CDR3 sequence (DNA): TGTGCCAGTAGTATAGGCGTCGTGGCCAACGAGCAGTACTTC. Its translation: CASSIGVVANEQYF.

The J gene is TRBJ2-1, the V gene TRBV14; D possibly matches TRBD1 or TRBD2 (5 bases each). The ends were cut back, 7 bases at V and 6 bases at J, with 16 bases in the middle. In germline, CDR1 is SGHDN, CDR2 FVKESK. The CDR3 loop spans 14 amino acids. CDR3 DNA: TGTGCCAGCAACCTTGGGGCGGGTGGCAATGAGCAGTTCTTC. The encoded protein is CASNLGAGGNEQFF.

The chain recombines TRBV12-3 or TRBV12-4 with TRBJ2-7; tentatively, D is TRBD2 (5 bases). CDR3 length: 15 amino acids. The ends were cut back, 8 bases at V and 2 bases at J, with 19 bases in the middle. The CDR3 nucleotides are TGTGCCAGCGCCCGAGGAGGTGCTCCAACCTACGAGCAGTACTTC. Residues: CASARGGAPTYEQYF.

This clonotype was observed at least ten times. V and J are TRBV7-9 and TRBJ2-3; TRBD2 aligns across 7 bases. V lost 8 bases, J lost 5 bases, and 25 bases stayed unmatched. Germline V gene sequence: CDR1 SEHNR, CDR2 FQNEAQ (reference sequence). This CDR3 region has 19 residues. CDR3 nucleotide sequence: TGTGCCAGCGCATTGGGTGAAAGATCCGGACTAGTCACCTTAGATACGCAGTATTTT. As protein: CASALGERSGLVTLDTQYF.

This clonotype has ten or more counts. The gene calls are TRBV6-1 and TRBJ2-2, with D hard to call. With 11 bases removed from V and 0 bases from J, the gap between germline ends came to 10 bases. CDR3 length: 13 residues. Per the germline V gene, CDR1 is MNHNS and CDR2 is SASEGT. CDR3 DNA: TGTGCCTCCTGGGAAACGAACACCGGGGAGCTGTTTTTT. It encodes CASWETNTGELFF.

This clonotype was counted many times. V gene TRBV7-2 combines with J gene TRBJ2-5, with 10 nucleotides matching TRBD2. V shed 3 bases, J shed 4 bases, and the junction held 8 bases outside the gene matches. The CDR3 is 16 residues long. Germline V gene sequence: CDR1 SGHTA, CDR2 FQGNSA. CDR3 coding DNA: TGTGCCAGCAGCTTTACCGGGACTAGCGCCCGAGAGACCCAGTACTTC. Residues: CASSFTGTSARETQYF.

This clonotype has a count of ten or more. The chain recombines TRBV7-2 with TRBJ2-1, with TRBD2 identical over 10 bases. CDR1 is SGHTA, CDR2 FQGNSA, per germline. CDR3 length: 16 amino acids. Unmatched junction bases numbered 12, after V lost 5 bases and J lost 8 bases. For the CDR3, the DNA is TGTGCCAGCAGCCCCGCTAGCGGGAGCCTCAGCCATGAGCAGTTCTTC. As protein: CASSPASGSLSHEQFF. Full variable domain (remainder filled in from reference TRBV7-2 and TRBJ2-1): GAGVSQSPSNKVTEKGKDVELRCDPISGHTALYWYRQSLGQGLEFLIYFQGNSAPDKSGLPSDRFSAERTGGSVSTLTIQRTQQEDSAVYLCASSPASGSLSHEQFFGPGTRLTVL.

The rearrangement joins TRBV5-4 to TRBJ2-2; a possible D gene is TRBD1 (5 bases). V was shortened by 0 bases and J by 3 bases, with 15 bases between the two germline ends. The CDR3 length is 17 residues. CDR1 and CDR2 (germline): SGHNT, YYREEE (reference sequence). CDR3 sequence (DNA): TGTGCCAGCAGCTTGGCCCCGTGGGGCCTGGACACCGGGGAGCTGTTTTTT. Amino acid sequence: CASSLAPWGLDTGELFF.

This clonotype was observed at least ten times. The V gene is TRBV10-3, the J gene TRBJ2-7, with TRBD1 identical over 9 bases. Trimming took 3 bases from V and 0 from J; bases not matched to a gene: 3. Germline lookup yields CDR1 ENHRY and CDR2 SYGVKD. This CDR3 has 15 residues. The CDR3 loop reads CAISDYRGPSYEQYF. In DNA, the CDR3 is TGTGCCATCAGTGATTACAGGGGGCCCTCCTACGAGCAGTACTTC.

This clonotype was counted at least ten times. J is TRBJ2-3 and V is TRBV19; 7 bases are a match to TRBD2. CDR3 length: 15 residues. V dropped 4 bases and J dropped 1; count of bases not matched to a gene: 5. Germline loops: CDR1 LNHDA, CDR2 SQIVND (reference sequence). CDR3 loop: CASSNWEGGTDTQYF. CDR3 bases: TGTGCCAGTAGTAATTGGGAGGGAGGCACAGATACGCAGTATTTT.

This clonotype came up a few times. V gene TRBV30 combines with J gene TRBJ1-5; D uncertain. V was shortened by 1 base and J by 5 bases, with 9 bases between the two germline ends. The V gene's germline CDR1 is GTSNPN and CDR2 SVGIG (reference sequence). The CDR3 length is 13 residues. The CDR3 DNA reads TGTGCCTGGAGTGGCACATCGGATCAGCCCCAGCATTTT. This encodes CAWSGTSDQPQHF.

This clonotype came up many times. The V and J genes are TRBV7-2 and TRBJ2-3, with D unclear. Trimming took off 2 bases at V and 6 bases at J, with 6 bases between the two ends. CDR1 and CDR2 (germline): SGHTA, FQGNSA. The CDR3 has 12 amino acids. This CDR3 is CASSLNLDTQYF. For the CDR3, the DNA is TGTGCCAGCAGCTTAAATTTGGATACGCAGTATTTT.